The clone carrying this TCR beta chain was picked up one time. Its antigen is unknown. Sorting split CD4+ cells into CD25-high CD127-low Tregs and CD25-low CD127-high conventional T cells. The J segment lost 6 bases and the V segment lost 5 bases, leaving 9 bases of the junction unmatched. Germline assignment: CDR1 MDHEN and CDR2 SYDVKM. This CDR3 comprises 15 residues. The PCR used 52 TRBV and 13 TRBJ primers. Data came from immunoSEQ multiplex PCR; TCRdb stores just in-frame clones and leaves some out. The profile covers approximately 29,000 clones, with about 93% appearing a single time and approximately 0.98% taken by the ten largest. This specimen comes from a study of regulatory T cells. Whole-study findings and limits: Hydrophobic residues at CDR3 positions 6 and 7 were enriched in conventional CD4+ T cells of CD3G-deficient patients.

The chain recombines TRBV28 with TRBJ2-7; 11 nucleotides line up with TRBD2. The sequenced sample was conventional CD4+ T cells sorted from blood. The sequence was obtained from a child under 10 years old with CD3G deficiency. The CDR3 region has the DNA TGTGCCAGCAGTCCCCCCACTAGCGGGAGATCCGAGCAGTACTTC. Protein: CASSPPTSGRSEQYF.